Presented here are 32 T cell receptor beta chains from one specimen sequenced in a study of identical twins. TCRdb used MiXCR to reprocess the 5' RACE reads, holding one entry per CDR3 protein. The data contain roughly 480,000 distinct CDR3 sequences, 20% to 30% of them singletons. These same records also appear under a second study, on T cells expressing NK-cell markers.

Sequenced input: CD4+ T cells sorted from blood. Source of these receptors: a young woman in good health.

The J gene is TRBJ2-1, the V gene TRBV6-2 or TRBV6-3; D is uncertain. V was trimmed by 6 bases and J by 3 bases, leaving 6 bases between them. The CDR3 has 12 residues. Germline V lookup: CDR1 MNHEY, CDR2 SVGEGT. DNA of the CDR3: TGTGCCAGCAGGGATAACTACAATGAGCAGTTCTTC. The encoded protein is CASRDNYNEQFF.

This chain uses TRBV5-1 with TRBJ2-1, with a weak D call TRBD2 (6 bases). Germline V gene lookup returns CDR1 SGHRS and CDR2 YFSETQ. V gave up 4 bases and J gave up 9 bases, with 20 bases separating them. The CDR3 sequence is 15 residues long. The CDR3 DNA reads as TGCGCCAGCAGCGACCGGGACCCTGGGCGGGGTGAGCAGTTCTTC. Translating it yields CASSDRDPGRGEQFF. The entire variable domain, with the rest obtained from reference TRBV5-1 and TRBJ2-1, is as follows: KAGVTQTPRYLIKTRGQQVTLSCSPISGHRSVSWYQQTPGQGLQFLFEYFSETQRNKGNFPGRFSGRQFSNSRSEMNVSTLELGDSALYLCASSDRDPGRGEQFFGPGTRLTVL.

This chain uses TRBV5-4 with TRBJ1-5; D remains ambiguous. This CDR3 region has 15 residues. Trimming cost V 0 bases and J 7 bases, with 14 bases left between them. CDR1 and CDR2 from the germline V gene are SGHNT and YYREEE (reference sequence). CDR3 nucleotide sequence: TGTGCCAGCAGCTTGGATGGTTCCGGGCACCAGCCCCAGCATTTT. This sequence encodes CASSLDGSGHQPQHF.

The rearrangement joins TRBV6-5 to TRBJ2-3; TRBD1 might be the D (6 bases). Trimming stripped 2 bases from V and 4 bases from J, with 13 bases between. From germline, CDR1 is MNHEY and CDR2 SVGAGI. This CDR3 is 15 amino acids long. CDR3 in amino acids: CASSYPTGKADTQYF. The DNA of the CDR3 is TGTGCCAGCAGTTACCCAACAGGGAAGGCAGATACGCAGTATTTT.

The sample holds a few counts of this clonotype. V is TRBV5-1 and J is TRBJ1-1; D perhaps matches TRBD1 (5 bases). Germline CDR1 reads SGHRS; CDR2 reads YFSETQ. Trimming stripped 4 bases from V and 0 bases from J, with 10 bases between. The CDR3 runs to 14 residues. This CDR3 is CASSHSTVNTEAFF. The CDR3 region has the DNA TGCGCCAGCAGCCATTCGACAGTGAACACTGAAGCTTTCTTT.

This chain joins TRBV29-1 and TRBJ2-3, with D possibly TRBD2 on 6 matching bases. With 4 bases removed from V and 0 bases from J, the gap between germline ends came to 14 bases. The V gene's germline CDR1 is SQVTM and CDR2 ANQGSEA. This CDR3 has 15 residues. CDR3 nucleotides: TGCAGCGTTGGATCCTCCGGGACTAGCACAGATACGCAGTATTTT. It yields the protein CSVGSSGTSTDTQYF.

The chain has TRBV20-1 and TRBJ1-5, with 7 nucleotides matching TRBD1. V shed 6 bases and J 4 bases; nucleotides not matched to a gene: 9. The CDR3 is 14 amino acids. Germline-derived CDR1 and CDR2 are DFQATT and SNEGSKA (reference sequence). Here the CDR3 DNA reads TGCAGTGCAAACGACAGGGCCATAAATCAGCCCCAGCATTTT. This encodes CSANDRAINQPQHF.

This clonotype showed up just a few times. The chain links TRBV28 to TRBJ1-4; the D gene is possibly TRBD1 (5 bases). The CDR3 is made up of 16 amino acids. The V end lost 5 bases, the J end lost 5 bases, and 18 bases lay between the germline ends. Germline V gives CDR1 MDHEN, CDR2 SYDVKM. As DNA, the CDR3 is TGTGCCAGCAGTCTCTCCGGACGAGGGGAGAATGAAAAACTGTTTTTT. Protein sequence: CASSLSGRGENEKLFF.

V and J are TRBV13 and TRBJ2-1; a possible D gene is TRBD2 (5 bases). The CDR3 runs 14 residues. CDR1 and CDR2 from the germline V gene are PRHDT and FYEKMQ (reference sequence). V dropped 8 bases and J dropped 5 bases, with 16 bases sitting between them. The DNA of the CDR3 is TGTGCCAGCTCTCGTCGAGACGGGGACAATGAGCAGTTCTTC. Translated, it gives CASSRRDGDNEQFF.

The rearrangement links TRBV20-1 to TRBJ2-5, with 13 nucleotides matching TRBD2. This CDR3 contains 16 residues. The germline V gene encodes CDR1 DFQATT and CDR2 SNEGSKA (reference sequence). The ends lost 3 bases at V and 4 bases at J; junction bases unmatched: 8. The CDR3 region has the DNA TGCAGTGCTAGCCCTGGACTAGCGGGGGTGAGAGAGACCCAGTACTTC. Translating it yields CSASPGLAGVRETQYF.

This clonotype showed up many times. V usage is TRBV7-8 and J usage is TRBJ1-2; unclear D gene. Trimming left V 1 base short and J 6 bases short, with 9 bases between. The CDR3 has 13 amino acids. The germline V gene encodes CDR1 SGHVS and CDR2 FQNEAQ. The CDR3 DNA sequence: TGTGCCAGCAGCTTAGACCACCGGGATGGCTACACCTTC. Its translation is CASSLDHRDGYTF. Drawing the rest from reference TRBV7-8 and TRBJ1-2, the complete variable domain is GAGVSQSPRYKVAKRGQDVALRCDPISGHVSLFWYQQALGQGPEFLTYFQNEAQLDKSGLPSDRFFAERPEGSVSTLKIQRTQQEDSAVYLCASSLDHRDGYTFGSGTRLTVV.

Only a few counts were recorded for this clonotype. The genes are TRBV7-3 and TRBJ1-1, with a tentative D call TRBD1 (6 bases). The V end was cut by 8 bases, the J end by 8 bases, with 18 bases between. This CDR3 is built from 13 residues. Germline V gene lookup returns CDR1 SGHTA and CDR2 FQGTGA. As DNA, the CDR3 is TGTGCCAGCGCGTGGCGGTCGAGGGGGGAAGCTTTCTTT. Translating it yields CASAWRSRGEAFF.

The chain has TRBV20-1 and TRBJ2-2; no definite D call. Germline V gene sequence: CDR1 DFQATT, CDR2 SNEGSKA (reference sequence). This CDR3 contains 11 residues. The germline V and J ends were trimmed by 5 bases and 8 bases, with 9 bases remaining between them. This chain's CDR3 is CSALVAGELFF. CDR3 coding DNA: TGCAGTGCTCTGGTTGCTGGGGAGCTGTTTTTT.

V usage is TRBV6-2 or TRBV6-3 and J usage is TRBJ2-7, with 11 nucleotides matching TRBD2. Germline-derived CDR1 and CDR2 are MNHEY and SVGEGT. The V gene end was trimmed by 4 bases and the J gene end by 3 bases; junction bases not matched to a gene: 11. This CDR3 has 17 residues. CDR3: CASSFPLTSGTSYEQYF. CDR3 in DNA: TGTGCCAGCAGTTTTCCACTGACTAGCGGGACAAGCTACGAGCAGTACTTC.

This clonotype occurred many times. The V gene is TRBV12-3 or TRBV12-4, the J gene TRBJ1-5; D possibly corresponds to TRBD1 (5 bases). The CDR3 is 16 amino acids. The V end was cut by 2 bases, the J end by 10 bases, with 21 bases between. This CDR3 reads CASSLMLGDVLEPQHF. The CDR3 DNA reads as TGTGCCAGCAGTTTAATGTTAGGGGACGTGCTGGAACCCCAGCATTTT.

The CDR3 bases are TGTGCCAGCAGCCTCCGGCCGGACAGAGACTACGAGCAGTACTTC. Protein product: CASSLRPDRDYEQYF. The chain has TRBV9 and TRBJ2-7, with a weak D call TRBD1 (6 bases). CDR3 length: 15 amino acids. Trimming took off 4 bases at V and 3 bases at J, with 17 bases between the two ends. The germline V gene encodes CDR1 SGDLS and CDR2 YYNGEE.

This clonotype was counted between two and nine times. The chain carries TRBV7-6 and TRBJ2-1; D may be TRBD1 or TRBD2 (6 bases each). This CDR3 has 15 residues. The germline gives CDR1 SGHVS, CDR2 FNYEAQ. The V and J ends lost 2 bases and 7 bases respectively, with 15 bases between them. The CDR3 region is CASSLRAGAGNEQFF. CDR3 nucleotide sequence: TGTGCCAGCAGCTTAAGGGCAGGGGCGGGGAATGAGCAGTTCTTC.

The rearrangement links TRBV10-2 to TRBJ2-1; D tentatively fits TRBD1 or TRBD2 (5 bases each). The germline V gene encodes CDR1 WSHSY and CDR2 SAAADI. The CDR3 has 16 amino acids. Trimming stripped 6 bases from V and 1 base from J, with 16 bases between. The CDR3 bases are TGCGCCAGCAGCCGGTACGGGGCCCTATCCTACAATGAGCAGTTCTTC. Protein: CASSRYGALSYNEQFF.

A few counts support this clonotype. The chain recombines TRBV12-3 or TRBV12-4 with TRBJ2-3; D is perhaps TRBD1 (5 bases). This CDR3 comprises 13 residues. The V end was cut by 7 bases, the J end by 4 bases, with 12 bases between. CDR3 amino acids: CASTLQGADTQYF. DNA for the CDR3: TGTGCCAGCACCCTTCAGGGTGCAGATACGCAGTATTTT.

J is TRBJ2-3 and V is TRBV9; unclear D gene. V lost 5 bases and J 0 bases, leaving 13 bases between the germline ends. The CDR3 runs to 15 residues. Germline-derived CDR1 and CDR2 are SGDLS and YYNGEE. The CDR3 DNA reads as TGTGCCAGCAGTGCCTCCCCCTCTAGCACAGATACGCAGTATTTT. It encodes CASSASPSSTDTQYF.

As for this clonotype: At one of its ends the junction is not consistent with the germline gene, which may arise from a read error. The V gene is TRBV20-1, the J gene TRBJ2-1; a weak D match, TRBD2 (5 bases). This CDR3 region has 14 residues. Germline lookup yields CDR1 DFQATT and CDR2 SNEGSKA (reference sequence). The CDR3 here is CSTRVGSSYNEQFF. The CDR3 DNA reads as TGCAGTACTAGAGTGGGGAGCTCCTACAATGAGCAGTTCTTC.

The chain links TRBV7-9 to TRBJ2-7; D perhaps matches TRBD1 (6 bases). Looked up from germline, CDR1 is SEHNR and CDR2 is FQNEAQ (reference sequence). CDR3 length equals 13 residues. V gave up 5 bases and J gave up 3 bases, with 11 bases separating them. CDR3 sequence: CASSETGFYEQYF. The CDR3 coding sequence is TGTGCCAGCAGCGAGACAGGATTCTACGAGCAGTACTTC.

The V call is TRBV9, the J call TRBJ2-7; D perhaps matches TRBD1 (5 bases). V was pared by 1 base and J by 7 bases, with 21 bases between. Germline CDR1 is SGDLS and CDR2 is YYNGEE. The length of the CDR3 is 16 residues. The CDR3 loop is CASSVYGAVASREQYF. CDR3 in DNA: TGTGCCAGCAGCGTATATGGGGCGGTGGCCTCGCGGGAGCAGTACTTC.

V gene TRBV13 combines with J gene TRBJ2-7; D unresolved. CDR3 size: 12 residues. CDR1 and CDR2 (germline): PRHDT, FYEKMQ (reference sequence). V shed 8 bases and J shed 7 bases, with 15 bases lying between them. The CDR3 region has the DNA TGTGCCAGCGGGCACAGAGTCGAGGAGCAGTACTTC. Translated: CASGHRVEEQYF.

V and J are TRBV9 and TRBJ2-3; 7 bases are shared with TRBD2. J lost 3 bases, V lost 4 bases, and 11 bases had no gene match. This CDR3 is 16 amino acids long. The germline V gene encodes CDR1 SGDLS and CDR2 YYNGEE. The CDR3 nucleotides are TGTGCCAGCAGCCACGGACCTCCGGGGGGTACAGATACGCAGTATTTT. It specifies CASSHGPPGGTDTQYF.

The chain is built from TRBV20-1 and TRBJ2-1; TRBD1 matches 11 bases. The CDR3 totals 13 residues. Germline CDR1 reads DFQATT; CDR2 reads SNEGSKA (reference sequence). The trim removed 5 bases at V and 8 bases at J, leaving 5 bases unmatched. CDR3 DNA sequence: TGCAGTGCTCCCGGACAGGGGGCCGATGAGCAGTTCTTC. This codes for CSAPGQGADEQFF.

J is TRBJ1-2 and V is TRBV6-2 or TRBV6-3, with D possibly being TRBD1 (5 bases). V was trimmed by 5 bases and J by 8 bases, leaving 15 bases between them. This CDR3 contains 13 residues. CDR1 and CDR2 (germline): MNHEY, SVGEGT. The CDR3 is CASSLQVPGGYTF. In nucleotides, the CDR3 is TGTGCCAGCAGTCTACAGGTCCCCGGGGGCTACACCTTC.

This clonotype has just a few counts. The V and J genes are TRBV7-8 and TRBJ2-3, with 9 bases lining up with TRBD2. Germline values: CDR1 SGHVS, CDR2 FQNEAQ. The CDR3 is made up of 19 amino acids. Trimming took 2 bases from V and 1 from J; bases not matched to a gene: 13. This CDR3 is CASSLPSSRPSGGTDTQYF. CDR3 DNA sequence: TGTGCCAGCAGCTTACCTTCCTCTCGGCCTAGCGGGGGCACAGATACGCAGTATTTT.

The sample holds a few counts of this clonotype. In nucleotides, the CDR3 is TGTGCCAGTAGTGCCGGGAGGACTGGGAACGAGCAGTACTTC. This translates into CASSAGRTGNEQYF. V and J are TRBV19 and TRBJ2-7, with 7 bases fitting TRBD2. CDR1 LNHDA and CDR2 SQIVND come from the germline V gene (reference sequence). This CDR3 spans 14 amino acids. The trim removed 5 bases at V and 5 bases at J, leaving 9 bases unmatched.

Only a few counts were recorded for this clonotype. The chain recombines TRBV7-2 with TRBJ2-7, with 7 bases that match TRBD1. The CDR3 runs 13 residues. Germline V CDR1 and CDR2: SGHTA, FQGNSA. The V segment lost 3 bases and the J segment 3 bases; nucleotides outside the gene matches: 2. The CDR3 loop reads CASSFDRDYEQYF. Here the CDR3 DNA reads TGTGCCAGCAGCTTCGACAGGGACTACGAGCAGTACTTC. Complete variable domain (other parts from reference TRBV7-2 and TRBJ2-7): GAGVSQSPSNKVTEKGKDVELRCDPISGHTALYWYRQSLGQGLEFLIYFQGNSAPDKSGLPSDRFSAERTGGSVSTLTIQRTQQEDSAVYLCASSFDRDYEQYFGPGTRLTVT.

The chain has TRBV20-1 and TRBJ2-7, with D uncertain. V lost 2 bases, J lost 1 base, and 6 bases lay in between. There are 12 residues in the CDR3. CDR1 is DFQATT and CDR2 is SNEGSKA in the germline V gene (reference sequence). CDR3 coding DNA: TGCAGTGCTAGAAAGGATTCCTACGAGCAGTACTTC. Protein product: CSARKDSYEQYF.

There are a few counts of this clonotype. The chain is built from TRBV6-2 or TRBV6-3 and TRBJ2-7, with no clear D. The CDR3 is 13 residues long. Germline V gene sequence: CDR1 MNHEY, CDR2 SVGEGT. Deletions cut 4 bases from V and 2 bases from J, with 9 bases between. CDR3 nucleotide sequence: TGTGCCAGCAGTTTACAGAATCCCTACGAGCAGTACTTC. Translation: CASSLQNPYEQYF.